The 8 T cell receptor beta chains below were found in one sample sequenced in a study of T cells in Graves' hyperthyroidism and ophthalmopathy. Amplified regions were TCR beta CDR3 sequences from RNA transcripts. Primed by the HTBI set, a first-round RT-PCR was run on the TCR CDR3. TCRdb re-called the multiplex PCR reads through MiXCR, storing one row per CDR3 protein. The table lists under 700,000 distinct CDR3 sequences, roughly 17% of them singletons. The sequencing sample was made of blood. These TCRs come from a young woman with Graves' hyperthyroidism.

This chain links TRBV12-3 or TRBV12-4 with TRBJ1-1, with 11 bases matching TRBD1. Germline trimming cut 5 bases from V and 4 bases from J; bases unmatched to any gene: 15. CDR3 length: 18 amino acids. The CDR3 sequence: CASSPRTGGRLGSTEAFF. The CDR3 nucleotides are TGTGCCAGCAGTCCCCGGACAGGGGGCCGACTGGGGAGCACTGAAGCTTTCTTT.

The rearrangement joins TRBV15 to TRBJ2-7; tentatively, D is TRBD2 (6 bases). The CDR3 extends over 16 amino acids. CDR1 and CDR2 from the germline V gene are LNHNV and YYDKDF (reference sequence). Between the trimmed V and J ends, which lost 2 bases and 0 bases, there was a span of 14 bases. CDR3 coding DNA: TGTGCCACCAGCAGATGGAGGGACGGGGGCTCCTACGAGCAGTACTTC. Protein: CATSRWRDGGSYEQYF. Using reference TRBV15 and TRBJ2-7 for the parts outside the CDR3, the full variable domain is DAMVIQNPRYQVTQFGKPVTLSCSQTLNHNVMYWYQQKSSQAPKLLFHYYDKDFNNEADTPDNFQSRRPNTSFCFLDIRSPGLGDTAMYLCATSRWRDGGSYEQYFGPGTRLTVT.

The CDR3 region has the DNA TGTGCCACCAGCCGACCCGGGACTAGTCCCCACAATGAGCAGTTCTTC. Its translation is CATSRPGTSPHNEQFF. The chain couples TRBV15 to TRBJ2-1; 8 bases align to TRBD2. The CDR3 is 16 amino acids. The germline V gene encodes CDR1 LNHNV and CDR2 YYDKDF (reference sequence). With 5 bases clipped from V and 5 bases from J, the junction kept 11 bases outside the gene matches.

CDR3 nucleotides: TGCAGCGTTGAAGGAGGGGGGCGGGAGGGCTCCTACGAGCAGTACTTC. Its protein product is CSVEGGGREGSYEQYF. J is TRBJ2-7 and V is TRBV29-1; 9 positions match TRBD2. Germline trimming cut 1 base from V and 0 bases from J; bases unmatched to any gene: 7. Per germline, CDR1 SQVTM and CDR2 ANQGSEA. The CDR3 contains 16 residues.

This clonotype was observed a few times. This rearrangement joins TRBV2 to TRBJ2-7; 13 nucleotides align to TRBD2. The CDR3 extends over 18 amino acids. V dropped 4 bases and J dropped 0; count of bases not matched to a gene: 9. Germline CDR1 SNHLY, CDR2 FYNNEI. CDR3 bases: TGTGCCAGCAGTGGCACTAGCGGGAGGGCTTTTTCCTCCTACGAGCAGTACTTC. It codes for CASSGTSGRAFSSYEQYF.

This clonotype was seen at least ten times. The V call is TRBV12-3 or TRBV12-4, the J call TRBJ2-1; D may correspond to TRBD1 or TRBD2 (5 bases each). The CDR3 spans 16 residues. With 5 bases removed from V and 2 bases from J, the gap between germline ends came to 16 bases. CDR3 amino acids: CASSQRDRYPYNEQFF. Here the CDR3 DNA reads TGTGCCAGCAGTCAACGGGACCGATACCCCTACAATGAGCAGTTCTTC.

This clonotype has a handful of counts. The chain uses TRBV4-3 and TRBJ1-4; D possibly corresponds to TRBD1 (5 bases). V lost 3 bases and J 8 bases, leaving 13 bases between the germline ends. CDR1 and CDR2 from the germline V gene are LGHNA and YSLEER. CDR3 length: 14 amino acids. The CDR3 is CASSQGGIDEKLFF. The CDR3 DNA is TGCGCCAGCAGCCAGGGGGGAATAGACGAAAAACTGTTTTTT.

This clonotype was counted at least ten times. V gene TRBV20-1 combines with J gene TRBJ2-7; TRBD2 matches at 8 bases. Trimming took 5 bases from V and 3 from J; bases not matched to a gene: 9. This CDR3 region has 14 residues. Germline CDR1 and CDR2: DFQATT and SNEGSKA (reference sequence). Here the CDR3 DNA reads TGCAGTGCTGAAAGCGGGAGAAGGGGCTACGAGCAGTACTTC. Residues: CSAESGRRGYEQYF.